This TCR beta chain was identified during a study of Ad26.COV2.S vaccination and SARS-CoV-2 variants. Whole-study context: The vaccine Ad26.COV2.S was put into the muscle once, or twice with 56 days between. Study-level points and caveats: While placebo recipients had lower spike-specific TCR breadth, vaccine recipients had more.

The CDR3 contains 11 residues. Germline lookup yields CDR1 SGHRS and CDR2 YFSETQ. V shed 4 bases and J shed 6 bases, with 8 bases lying between them. Concerning this clone itself: No antigen is known for it.

The protocol was immunoSEQ multiplex PCR, while the TCRdb copy is restricted to in-frame clones and leaves out a portion. The sample consists of fewer than 600,000 clones, about 88% of them appearing once. Treatment denoted: around 19 received Ad26.COV2.S at low or high dose, single or two shots; about 5 received placebo; per-sample allocation not given. Samples analyzed were those drawn on day 63 after the first vaccine or placebo injection. The receptor's source is a person between 18 and 65 years old who received the Ad26.COV2.S COVID-19 vaccine or a placebo. Sequencing was performed on peripheral blood, taken in a trial of Ad26.COV2.S vaccine versus placebo. The chain combines TRBV5-1 with TRBJ2-7; D is uncertain. CDR3 in DNA: TGCGCCAGCAGCGAAAGAAGCGAGCAGTACTTC. Protein sequence: CASSERSEQYF.